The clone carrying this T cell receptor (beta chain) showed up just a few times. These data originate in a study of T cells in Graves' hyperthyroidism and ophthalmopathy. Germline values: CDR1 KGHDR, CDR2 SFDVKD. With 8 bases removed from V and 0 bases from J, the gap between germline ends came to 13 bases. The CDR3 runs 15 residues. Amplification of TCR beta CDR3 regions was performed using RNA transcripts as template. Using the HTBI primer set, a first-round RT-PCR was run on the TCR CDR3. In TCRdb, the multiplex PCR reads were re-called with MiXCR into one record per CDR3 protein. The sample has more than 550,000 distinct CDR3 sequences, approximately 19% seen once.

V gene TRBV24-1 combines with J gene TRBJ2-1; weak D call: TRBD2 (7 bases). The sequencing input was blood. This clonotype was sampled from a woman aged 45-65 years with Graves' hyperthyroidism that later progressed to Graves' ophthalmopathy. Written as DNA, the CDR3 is TGTGCCACCAAAGACGGGGGGCACTCCTACAATGAGCAGTTCTTC. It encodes CATKDGGHSYNEQFF.